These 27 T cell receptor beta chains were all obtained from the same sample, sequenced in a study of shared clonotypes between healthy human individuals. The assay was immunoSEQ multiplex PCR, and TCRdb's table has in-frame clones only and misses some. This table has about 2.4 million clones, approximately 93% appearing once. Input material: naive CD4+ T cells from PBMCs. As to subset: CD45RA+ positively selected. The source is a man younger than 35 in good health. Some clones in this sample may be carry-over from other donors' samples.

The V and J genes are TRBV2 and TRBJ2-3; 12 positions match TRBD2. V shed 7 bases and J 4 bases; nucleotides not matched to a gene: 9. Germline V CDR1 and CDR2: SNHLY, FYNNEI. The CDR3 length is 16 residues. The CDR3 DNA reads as TGTGCCAGCACGGCTAGCGGGAGGGCGGTCCCAGATACGCAGTATTTT. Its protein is CASTASGRAVPDTQYF.

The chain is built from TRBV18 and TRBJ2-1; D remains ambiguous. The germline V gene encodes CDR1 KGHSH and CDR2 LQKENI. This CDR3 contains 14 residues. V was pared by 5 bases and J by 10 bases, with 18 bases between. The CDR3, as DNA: TGTGCCAGCTCAAACAACGGACCCCTATTGGAGCAGTTCTTC. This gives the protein CASSNNGPLLEQFF.

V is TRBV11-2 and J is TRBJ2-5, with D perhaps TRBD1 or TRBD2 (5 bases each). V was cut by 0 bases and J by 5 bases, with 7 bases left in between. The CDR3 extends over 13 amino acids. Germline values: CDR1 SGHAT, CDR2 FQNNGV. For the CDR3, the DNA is TGTGCCAGCAGCTTAGAAGGGACGGAGACCCAGTACTTC. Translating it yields CASSLEGTETQYF. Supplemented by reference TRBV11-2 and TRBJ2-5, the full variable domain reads EAGVAQSPRYKIIEKRQSVAFWCNPISGHATLYWYQQILGQGPKLLIQFQNNGVVDDSQLPKDRFSAERLKGVDSTLKIQPAKLEDSAVYLCASSLEGTETQYFGPGTRLLVL.

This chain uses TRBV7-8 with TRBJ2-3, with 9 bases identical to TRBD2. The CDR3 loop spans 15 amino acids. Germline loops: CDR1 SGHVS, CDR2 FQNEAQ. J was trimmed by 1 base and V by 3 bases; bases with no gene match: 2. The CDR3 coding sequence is TGTGCCAGCAGCTTTAGCGGGAGTGGCACAGATACGCAGTATTTT. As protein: CASSFSGSGTDTQYF.

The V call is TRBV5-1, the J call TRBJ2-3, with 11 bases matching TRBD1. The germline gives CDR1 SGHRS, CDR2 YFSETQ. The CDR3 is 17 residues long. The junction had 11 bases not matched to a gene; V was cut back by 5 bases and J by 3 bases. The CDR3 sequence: CASRERWTGGLTDTQYF. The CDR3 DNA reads TGCGCCAGCAGAGAAAGATGGACAGGGGGCTTAACAGATACGCAGTATTTT.

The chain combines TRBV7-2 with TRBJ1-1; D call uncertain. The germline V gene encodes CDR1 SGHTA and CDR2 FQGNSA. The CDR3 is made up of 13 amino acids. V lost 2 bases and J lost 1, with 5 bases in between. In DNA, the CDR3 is TGTGCCAGCAGCTTATACACGAACACTGAAGCTTTCTTT. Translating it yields CASSLYTNTEAFF.

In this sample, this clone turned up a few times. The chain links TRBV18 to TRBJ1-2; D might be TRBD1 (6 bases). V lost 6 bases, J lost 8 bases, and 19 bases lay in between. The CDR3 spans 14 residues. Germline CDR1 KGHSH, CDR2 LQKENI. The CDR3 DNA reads TGTGCCAGCTCCGGGCAACAGGGCCGTGAGGGCTACACCTTC. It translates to CASSGQQGREGYTF.

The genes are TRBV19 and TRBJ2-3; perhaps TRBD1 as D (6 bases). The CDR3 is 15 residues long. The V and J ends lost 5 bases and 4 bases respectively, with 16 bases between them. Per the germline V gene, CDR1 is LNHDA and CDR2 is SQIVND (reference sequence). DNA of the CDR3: TGTGCCAGTAGTTCTGGACAGAACCTTCCAGATACGCAGTATTTT. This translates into CASSSGQNLPDTQYF.

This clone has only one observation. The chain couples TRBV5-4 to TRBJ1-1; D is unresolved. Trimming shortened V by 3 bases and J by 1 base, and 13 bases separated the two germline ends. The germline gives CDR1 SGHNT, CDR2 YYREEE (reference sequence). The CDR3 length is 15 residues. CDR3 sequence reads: CASSYRTAGNTEAFF. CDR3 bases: TGTGCCAGCAGCTATAGGACGGCGGGGAACACTGAAGCTTTCTTT.

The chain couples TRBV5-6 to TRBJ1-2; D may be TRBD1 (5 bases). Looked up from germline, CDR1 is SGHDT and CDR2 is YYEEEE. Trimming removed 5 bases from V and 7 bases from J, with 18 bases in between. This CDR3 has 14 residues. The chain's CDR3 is CASSLPGPPSGYTF. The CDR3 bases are TGTGCCAGCAGTTTACCGGGACCTCCCAGTGGCTACACCTTC.

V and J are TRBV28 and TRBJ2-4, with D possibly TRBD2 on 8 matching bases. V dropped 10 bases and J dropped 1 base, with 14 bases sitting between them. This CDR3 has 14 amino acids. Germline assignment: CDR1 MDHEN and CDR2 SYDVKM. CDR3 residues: CATIAGQAKNIQYF. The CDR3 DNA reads TGTGCCACGATAGCGGGACAGGCCAAAAACATTCAGTACTTC.

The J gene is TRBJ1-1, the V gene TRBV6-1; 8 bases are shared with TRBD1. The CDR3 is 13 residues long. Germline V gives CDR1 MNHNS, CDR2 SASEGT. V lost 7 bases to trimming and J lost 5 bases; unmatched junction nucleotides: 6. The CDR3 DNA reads TGTGCCAGCAACCGACAGGGGCAAACTGAAGCTTTCTTT. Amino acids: CASNRQGQTEAFF.

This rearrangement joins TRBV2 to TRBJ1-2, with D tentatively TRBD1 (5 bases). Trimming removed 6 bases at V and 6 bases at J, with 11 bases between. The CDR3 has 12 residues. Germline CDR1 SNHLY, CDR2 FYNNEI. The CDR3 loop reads CASREQVDGYTF. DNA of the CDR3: TGTGCCAGCAGAGAACAGGTTGATGGCTACACCTTC.

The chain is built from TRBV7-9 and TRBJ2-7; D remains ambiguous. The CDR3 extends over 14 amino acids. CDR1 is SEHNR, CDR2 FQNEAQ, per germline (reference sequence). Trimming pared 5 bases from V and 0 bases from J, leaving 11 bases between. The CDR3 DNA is TGTGCCAGCAGCACCAGCCGCAGCTCCTACGAGCAGTACTTC. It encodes CASSTSRSSYEQYF.

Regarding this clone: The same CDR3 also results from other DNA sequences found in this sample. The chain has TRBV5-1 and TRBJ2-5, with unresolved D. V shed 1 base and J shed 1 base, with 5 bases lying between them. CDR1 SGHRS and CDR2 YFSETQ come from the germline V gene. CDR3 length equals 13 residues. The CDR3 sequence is CASSLYSQETQYF. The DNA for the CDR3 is TGCGCCAGCAGCTTGTACAGCCAAGAGACCCAGTACTTC.

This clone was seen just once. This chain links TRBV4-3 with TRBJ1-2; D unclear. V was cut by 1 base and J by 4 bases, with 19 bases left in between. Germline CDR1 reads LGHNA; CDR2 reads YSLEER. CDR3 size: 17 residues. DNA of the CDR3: TGCGCCAGCAGCCAAGCTCACCTCCCGGCGCCTCCCTATGGCTACACCTTC. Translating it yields CASSQAHLPAPPYGYTF.

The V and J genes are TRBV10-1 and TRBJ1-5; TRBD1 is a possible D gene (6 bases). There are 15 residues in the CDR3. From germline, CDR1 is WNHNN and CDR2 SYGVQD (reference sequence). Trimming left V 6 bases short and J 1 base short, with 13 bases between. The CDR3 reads CASRLQGRSNQPQHF. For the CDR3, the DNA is TGCGCCAGCAGGCTCCAGGGGAGGAGCAATCAGCCCCAGCATTTT.

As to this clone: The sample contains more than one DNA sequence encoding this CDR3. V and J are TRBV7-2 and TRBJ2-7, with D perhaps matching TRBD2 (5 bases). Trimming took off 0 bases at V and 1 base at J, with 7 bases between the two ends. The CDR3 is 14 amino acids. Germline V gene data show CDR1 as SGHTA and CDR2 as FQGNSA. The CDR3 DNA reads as TGTGCCAGCAGCTTAGCCGGGATTTCCTACGAGCAGTACTTC. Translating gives CASSLAGISYEQYF.

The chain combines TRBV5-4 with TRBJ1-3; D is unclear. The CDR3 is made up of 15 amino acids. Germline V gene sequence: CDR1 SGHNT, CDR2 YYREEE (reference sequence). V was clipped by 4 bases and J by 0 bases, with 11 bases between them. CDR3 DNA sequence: TGTGCCAGCAGCCCTACCCCAGGCTCTGGAAACACCATATATTTT. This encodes CASSPTPGSGNTIYF. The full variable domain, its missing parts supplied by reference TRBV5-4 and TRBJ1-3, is ETGVTQSPTHLIKTRGQQVTLRCSSQSGHNTVSWYQQALGQGPQFIFQYYREEENGRGNFPPRFSGLQFPNYSSELNVNALELDDSALYLCASSPTPGSGNTIYFGEGSWLTVV.

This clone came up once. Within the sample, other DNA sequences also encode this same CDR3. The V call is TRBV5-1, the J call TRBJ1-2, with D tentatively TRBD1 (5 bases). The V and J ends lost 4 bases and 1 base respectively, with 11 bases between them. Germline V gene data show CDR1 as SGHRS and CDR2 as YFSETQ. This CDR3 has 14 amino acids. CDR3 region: CASSLQGDNYGYTF. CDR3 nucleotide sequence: TGCGCCAGCAGCCTCCAGGGAGATAACTATGGCTACACCTTC.

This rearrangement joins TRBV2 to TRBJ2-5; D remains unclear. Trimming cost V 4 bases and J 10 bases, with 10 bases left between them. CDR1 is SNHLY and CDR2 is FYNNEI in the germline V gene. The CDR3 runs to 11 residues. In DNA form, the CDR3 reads TGTGCCAGCAGTGGTGAAGCTAGCCAGTACTTC. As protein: CASSGEASQYF.

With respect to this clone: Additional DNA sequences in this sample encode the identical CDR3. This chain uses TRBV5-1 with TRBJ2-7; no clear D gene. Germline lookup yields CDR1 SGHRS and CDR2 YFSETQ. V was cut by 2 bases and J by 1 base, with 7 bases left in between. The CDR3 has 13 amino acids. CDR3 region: CASSLAASYEQYF. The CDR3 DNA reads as TGCGCCAGCAGCTTAGCAGCTTCCTACGAGCAGTACTTC.

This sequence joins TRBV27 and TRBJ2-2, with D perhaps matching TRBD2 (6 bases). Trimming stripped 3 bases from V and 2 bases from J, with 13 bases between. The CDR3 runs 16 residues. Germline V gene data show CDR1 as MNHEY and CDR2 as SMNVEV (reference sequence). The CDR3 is CASSFRRRENTGELFF. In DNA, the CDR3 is TGTGCCAGCAGTTTCCGGAGGAGGGAAAACACCGGGGAGCTGTTTTTT.

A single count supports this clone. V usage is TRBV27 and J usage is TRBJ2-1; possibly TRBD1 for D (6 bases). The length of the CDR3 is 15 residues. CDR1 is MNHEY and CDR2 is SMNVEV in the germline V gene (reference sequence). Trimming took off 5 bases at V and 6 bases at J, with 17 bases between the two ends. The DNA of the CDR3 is TGTGCCAGCAGTCACGAACAACGAGGGGGCAATGAGCAGTTCTTC. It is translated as CASSHEQRGGNEQFF.

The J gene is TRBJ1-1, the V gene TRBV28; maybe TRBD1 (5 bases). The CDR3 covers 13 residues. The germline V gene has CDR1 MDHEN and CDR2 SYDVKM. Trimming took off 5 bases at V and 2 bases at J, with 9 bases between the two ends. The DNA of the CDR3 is TGTGCCAGCAGTAGGGGAAGTAACACTGAAGCTTTCTTT. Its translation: CASSRGSNTEAFF.

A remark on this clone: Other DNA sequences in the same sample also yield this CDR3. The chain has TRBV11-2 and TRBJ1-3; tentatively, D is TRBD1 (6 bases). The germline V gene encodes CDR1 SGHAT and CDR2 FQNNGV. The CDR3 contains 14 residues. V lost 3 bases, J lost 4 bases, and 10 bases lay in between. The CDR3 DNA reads TGTGCCAGCAGCTTCGGGGGGCTAGGAAACACCATATATTTT. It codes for CASSFGGLGNTIYF.

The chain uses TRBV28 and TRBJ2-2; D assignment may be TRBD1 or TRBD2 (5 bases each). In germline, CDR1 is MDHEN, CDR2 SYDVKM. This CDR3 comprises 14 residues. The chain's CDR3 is CASGQGGHTGELFF. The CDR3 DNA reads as TGTGCGAGCGGCCAGGGTGGTCACACCGGGGAGCTGTTTTTT.